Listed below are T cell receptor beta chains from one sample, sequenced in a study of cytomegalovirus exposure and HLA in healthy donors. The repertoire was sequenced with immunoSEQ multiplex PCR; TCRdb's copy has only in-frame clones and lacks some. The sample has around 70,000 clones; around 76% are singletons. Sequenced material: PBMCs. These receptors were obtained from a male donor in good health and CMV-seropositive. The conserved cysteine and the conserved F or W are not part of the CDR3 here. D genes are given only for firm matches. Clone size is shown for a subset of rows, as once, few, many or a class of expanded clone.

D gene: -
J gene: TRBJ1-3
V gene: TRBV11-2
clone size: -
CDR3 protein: ASSLVRVDGNTIY

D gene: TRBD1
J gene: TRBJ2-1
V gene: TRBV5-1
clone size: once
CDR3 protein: ASTTGTAFQYNEQF

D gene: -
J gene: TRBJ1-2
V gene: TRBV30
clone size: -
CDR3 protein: AWKGRANYGYT

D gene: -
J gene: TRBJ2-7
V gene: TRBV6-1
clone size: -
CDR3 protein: ASIPGHGYEQY

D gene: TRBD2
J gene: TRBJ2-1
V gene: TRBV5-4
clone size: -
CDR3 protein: ASSFSGGTYNEQF

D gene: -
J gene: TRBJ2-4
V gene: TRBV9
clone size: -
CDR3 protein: ASSLSGSKNIQY

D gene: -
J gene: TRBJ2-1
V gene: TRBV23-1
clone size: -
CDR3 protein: ASSPVTGPHEQF

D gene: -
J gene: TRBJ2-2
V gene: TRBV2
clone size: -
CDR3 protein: ASRLAGELF

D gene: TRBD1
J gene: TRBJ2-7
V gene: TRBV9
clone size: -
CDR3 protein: ASSLRQGSYEQY

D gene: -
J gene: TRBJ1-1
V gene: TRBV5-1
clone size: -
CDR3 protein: ASSLLQGSRGEAF

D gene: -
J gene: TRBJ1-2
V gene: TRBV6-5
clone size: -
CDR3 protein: ASSYGSVTEILGYT

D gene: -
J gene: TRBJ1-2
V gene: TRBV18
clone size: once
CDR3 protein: ASSPGNGGYT

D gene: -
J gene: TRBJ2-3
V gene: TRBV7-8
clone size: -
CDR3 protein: ASSPETGVSTDTQY

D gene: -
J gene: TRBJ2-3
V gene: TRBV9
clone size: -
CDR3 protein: ASSRYEMDTQY

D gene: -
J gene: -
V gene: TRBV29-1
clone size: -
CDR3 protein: SVEAQAGKKGTYEQY

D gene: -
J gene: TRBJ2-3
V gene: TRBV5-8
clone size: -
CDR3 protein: ASVRERSTDTQY

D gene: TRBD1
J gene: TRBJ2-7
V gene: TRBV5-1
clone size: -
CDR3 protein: ASSLVGDSSYEQY

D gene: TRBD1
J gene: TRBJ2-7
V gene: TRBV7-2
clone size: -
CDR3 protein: ASSLGTGGSSEQY

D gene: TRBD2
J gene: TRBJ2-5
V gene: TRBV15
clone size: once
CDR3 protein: ATSRDTRSGGETQY

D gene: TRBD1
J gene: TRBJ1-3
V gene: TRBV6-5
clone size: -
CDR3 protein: ASSYSGRGLGNTIY

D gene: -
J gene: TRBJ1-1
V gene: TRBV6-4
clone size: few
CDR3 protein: ASIQVNTEAF

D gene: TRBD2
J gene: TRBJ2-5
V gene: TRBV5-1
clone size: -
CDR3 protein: ASRGGSGGPFETQY

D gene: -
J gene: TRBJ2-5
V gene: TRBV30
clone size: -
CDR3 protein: AWSAKQGKETQY

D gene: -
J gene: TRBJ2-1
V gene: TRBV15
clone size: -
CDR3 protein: ATGGSGIHEQF

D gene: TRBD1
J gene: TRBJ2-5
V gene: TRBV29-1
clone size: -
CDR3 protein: SVTGGIETQY

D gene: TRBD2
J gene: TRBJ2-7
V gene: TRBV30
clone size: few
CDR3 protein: AWSFRTSGPYEQY

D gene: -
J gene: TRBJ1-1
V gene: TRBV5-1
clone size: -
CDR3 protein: ASSFGEWNTEAF

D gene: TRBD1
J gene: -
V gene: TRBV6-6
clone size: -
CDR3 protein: ASSYSTGGSYEQY

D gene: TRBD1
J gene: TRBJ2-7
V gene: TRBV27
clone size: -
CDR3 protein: ASSFGTGIYEQY

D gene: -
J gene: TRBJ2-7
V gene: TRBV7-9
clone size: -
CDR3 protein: ASSLVAGANEQY

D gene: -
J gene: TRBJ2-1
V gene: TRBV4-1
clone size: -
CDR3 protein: ASSQDGREDEYNEQF

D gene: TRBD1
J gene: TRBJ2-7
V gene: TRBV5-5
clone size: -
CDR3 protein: ASSITGAEQY

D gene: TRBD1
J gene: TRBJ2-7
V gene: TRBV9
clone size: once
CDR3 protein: ASSVGQGPSYEQY

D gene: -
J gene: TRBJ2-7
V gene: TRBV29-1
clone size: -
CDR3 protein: SVVGRDYEQY

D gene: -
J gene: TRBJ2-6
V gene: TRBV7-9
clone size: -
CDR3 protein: ASSLDGGRGANVLT

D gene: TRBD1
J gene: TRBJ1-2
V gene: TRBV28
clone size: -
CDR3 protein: ASRPTRTGGGYGYT

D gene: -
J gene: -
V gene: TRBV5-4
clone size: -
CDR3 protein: ASSPGDRSGEQY

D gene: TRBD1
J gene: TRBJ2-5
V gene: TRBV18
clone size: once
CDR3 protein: ASSRDREETQY

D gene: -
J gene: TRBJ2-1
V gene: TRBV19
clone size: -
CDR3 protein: ASSGGTALVRDEQF

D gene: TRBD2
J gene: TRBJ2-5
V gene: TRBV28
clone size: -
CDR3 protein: ANCKSGGARETQY

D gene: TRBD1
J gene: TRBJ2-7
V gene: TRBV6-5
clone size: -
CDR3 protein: ASSDRGREQY

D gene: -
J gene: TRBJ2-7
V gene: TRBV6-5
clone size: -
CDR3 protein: ASSPGATYEQY

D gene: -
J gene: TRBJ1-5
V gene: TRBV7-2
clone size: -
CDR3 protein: ASSPGSGVGQPQH

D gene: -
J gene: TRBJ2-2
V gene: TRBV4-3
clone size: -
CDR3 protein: ASSQDLTVPTGELF

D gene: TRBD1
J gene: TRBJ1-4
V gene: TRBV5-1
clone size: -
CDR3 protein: ASSLYGTGDEKLF

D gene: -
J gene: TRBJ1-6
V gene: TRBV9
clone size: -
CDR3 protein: ASSVGTVDNSPLH

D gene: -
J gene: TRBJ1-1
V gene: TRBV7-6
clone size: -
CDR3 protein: ASSLSGIMNTEAF

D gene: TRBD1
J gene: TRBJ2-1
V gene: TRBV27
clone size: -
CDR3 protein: ASSRTGGYNEQF

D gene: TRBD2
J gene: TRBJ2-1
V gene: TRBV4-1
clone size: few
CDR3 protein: ASSSSGGSYNEQF

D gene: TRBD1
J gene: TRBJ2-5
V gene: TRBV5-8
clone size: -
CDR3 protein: ASSLDRGQETQY

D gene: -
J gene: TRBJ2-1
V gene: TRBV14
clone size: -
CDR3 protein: ASRLAGANEQF

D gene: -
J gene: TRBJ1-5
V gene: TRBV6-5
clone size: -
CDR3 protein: ASSHGLGSNQPQH

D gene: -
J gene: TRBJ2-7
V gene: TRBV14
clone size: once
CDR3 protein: ASSQEGYEQY